The 24 T cell receptor beta chains below all came from one sample that was sequenced in a study of cytomegalovirus exposure and HLA in healthy donors. The PCR employed 60 Vbeta primers together with 13 Jbeta primers. Generated by immunoSEQ multiplex PCR, the TCRdb table keeps only in-frame clones and is missing some. This table holds around 75,000 clones, roughly 76% found once. The sample comprised PBMCs. These TCRs come from a man between 18 and 29 years old in good health and CMV-seronegative.

The chain has TRBV18 and TRBJ1-2; TRBD1 aligns across 10 bases. The germline CDR1 and CDR2 sequences are KGHSH and LQKENI. Trimming took 2 bases from V and 1 from J; bases not matched to a gene: 7. CDR3 size: 17 residues. CDR3 loop: CASSPWDRGTHNYGYTF. DNA of the CDR3: TGTGCCAGCTCACCATGGGACAGGGGCACCCATAACTATGGCTACACCTTC.

The DNA for the CDR3 is TGCGCCAGCAGCGAGACATTAAATGAGCAGTTCTTC. Protein: CASSETLNEQFF. The J gene is TRBJ2-1, the V gene TRBV4-1; D is undetermined. Germline CDR1 MGHRA, CDR2 YSYEKL. The CDR3 has 12 amino acids. V lost 5 bases, J lost 7 bases, and 9 bases lay in between.

The gene calls are TRBV5-4 and TRBJ2-5; tentatively, D is TRBD2 (5 bases). V gave up 1 base and J gave up 3 bases, with 10 bases separating them. Germline V lookup: CDR1 SGHNT, CDR2 YYREEE (reference sequence). CDR3 size: 14 residues. CDR3 protein: CASSLFLREETQYF. The DNA of the CDR3 is TGTGCCAGCAGCTTGTTTTTGCGGGAAGAGACCCAGTACTTC.

This clone was detected once. The chain links TRBV5-1 to TRBJ1-4; D gene unclear. Trimming removed 0 bases at V and 3 bases at J, with 9 bases between. The V gene's germline CDR1 is SGHRS and CDR2 YFSETQ. This CDR3 contains 15 residues. CDR3: CASSLAGIANEKLFF. DNA of the CDR3: TGCGCCAGCAGCTTGGCCGGGATTGCTAATGAAAAACTGTTTTTT.

The chain joins TRBV2 to TRBJ2-7; D might be TRBD1 (5 bases). This CDR3 comprises 14 residues. Germline assignment: CDR1 SNHLY and CDR2 FYNNEI. Trimming took 1 base from V and 4 from J, leaving 11 bases between them. The CDR3 DNA sequence: TGTGCCAGCAGTGAAGGGCAGGGTAATTACGAGCAGTACTTC. It specifies CASSEGQGNYEQYF.

The J gene is TRBJ1-2, the V gene TRBV5-1, with 11 bases lining up with TRBD1. V was pared by 4 bases and J by 3 bases, with 5 bases of the junction left unmatched. In germline, CDR1 is SGHRS, CDR2 YFSETQ. The CDR3 runs to 15 residues. CDR3 DNA: TGCGCCAGCAGCATAGGGGACAGGGGGTACTATGGCTACACCTTC. Translation: CASSIGDRGYYGYTF. Using reference TRBV5-1 and TRBJ1-2 for the parts outside the CDR3, the full variable domain is KAGVTQTPRYLIKTRGQQVTLSCSPISGHRSVSWYQQTPGQGLQFLFEYFSETQRNKGNFPGRFSGRQFSNSRSEMNVSTLELGDSALYLCASSIGDRGYYGYTFGSGTRLTVV.

This clone occurred a few times. At one end, the junction sequence differs from germline, possibly due to a read error. The chain is built from TRBV9 and TRBJ2-1; D gene unclear. The germline V gene encodes CDR1 SGDLS and CDR2 YYNGEE. CDR3 length: 11 amino acids. CDR3 sequence reads: CASSSNNEQFF. The CDR3 DNA reads TGTGCCAGCAGCTCCAACAATGAGCAGTTCTTC.

V gene TRBV5-1 combines with J gene TRBJ2-1; tentative D call: TRBD1 (6 bases). Germline lookup yields CDR1 SGHRS and CDR2 YFSETQ. The V end lost 3 bases, the J end lost 10 bases, and 11 bases lay between the germline ends. CDR3 size: 12 residues. The CDR3 sequence is CASSWGPKEQFF. CDR3 in DNA: TGCGCCAGCAGCTGGGGGCCGAAGGAGCAGTTCTTC.

The CDR3 reads CASSKEGASYNEQFF. In DNA form, the CDR3 reads TGTGCCAGCAGCAAGGAGGGTGCCTCCTACAATGAGCAGTTCTTC. The chain couples TRBV5-4 to TRBJ2-1; the D gene is possibly TRBD2 (6 bases). V lost 4 bases and J 0 bases, leaving 11 bases between the germline ends. In germline, CDR1 is SGHNT, CDR2 YYREEE (reference sequence). The CDR3 runs to 15 residues.

This clone has just one count. The gene calls are TRBV11-1 and TRBJ2-2; 7 nucleotides line up with TRBD2. With 3 bases clipped from V and 4 bases from J, the junction kept 2 bases outside the gene matches. CDR3 length: 14 residues. CDR1 is SGHAT, CDR2 FQDESV, per germline (reference sequence). The CDR3 is CASSFLAGTGELFF. CDR3 sequence (DNA): TGTGCCAGCAGCTTTTTAGCGGGCACCGGGGAGCTGTTTTTT.

The chain employs TRBV7-9 and TRBJ2-7, with 12 bases lining up with TRBD2. Germline CDR1 reads SEHNR; CDR2 reads FQNEAQ (reference sequence). V shed 8 bases, J shed 4 bases, and the junction held 6 bases outside the gene matches. The CDR3 is made up of 14 amino acids. This chain's CDR3 is CASSLAGGPYEQYV. The CDR3 bases are TGTGCCAGCTCACTAGCGGGGGGCCCTTACGAGCAGTACGTC.

This clone appeared a few times. The chain has TRBV7-6 and TRBJ2-5, with 14 positions matching TRBD2. The V gene end was trimmed by 5 bases and the J gene end by 1 base; junction bases not matched to a gene: 3. The V gene's germline CDR1 is SGHVS and CDR2 FNYEAQ. This CDR3 is 16 amino acids long. The CDR3 region has the DNA TGTGCCAGCAGCACCGGACTAGCGGGGGGCCAAGAGACCCAGTACTTC. This translates into CASSTGLAGGQETQYF.

The rearrangement uses TRBV10-3 and TRBJ2-6; no firm D call. CDR3 size: 13 residues. Germline values: CDR1 ENHRY, CDR2 SYGVKD. Trimming took off 8 bases at V and 0 bases at J, with 5 bases between the two ends. The CDR3 sequence is CAIGRSGANVLTF. The CDR3 region has the DNA TGTGCCATCGGCCGCTCTGGGGCCAACGTCCTGACTTTC.

The chain employs TRBV19 and TRBJ1-3, with D unclear. Germline-derived CDR1 and CDR2 are LNHDA and SQIVND (reference sequence). V was pared by 6 bases and J by 0 bases, with 12 bases between. The CDR3 is made up of 15 amino acids. The CDR3, as DNA: TGTGCCAGTAGATCGCAACAGCACTCTGGAAACACCATATATTTT. It codes for CASRSQQHSGNTIYF.

V is TRBV27 and J is TRBJ1-2, with a possible D match to TRBD1 (6 bases). Germline V gene sequence: CDR1 MNHEY, CDR2 SMNVEV (reference sequence). The CDR3 loop spans 13 amino acids. Trimming took 5 bases from V and 6 from J, leaving 13 bases between them. DNA of the CDR3: TGTGCCAGCAGTCTAACAGGGACTAATGGCTACACCTTC. Its protein is CASSLTGTNGYTF.

This clone has more than one count but fewer than ten. The chain has TRBV6-5 and TRBJ2-1; TRBD1 matches at 8 bases. The CDR3 sequence is 14 residues long. CDR1 and CDR2 from the germline V gene are MNHEY and SVGAGI. Trimming removed 6 bases from V and 9 bases from J; junction bases left unmatched: 10. CDR3 residues: CASSLLPGGSEQFF. CDR3 nucleotide sequence: TGTGCCAGCAGCCTACTCCCAGGGGGCAGTGAGCAGTTCTTC.

The chain has TRBV7-8 and TRBJ1-2; D remains ambiguous. The CDR3 sequence is 14 residues long. The germline V gene encodes CDR1 SGHVS and CDR2 FQNEAQ. V lost 2 bases and J 3 bases, leaving 10 bases between the germline ends. The CDR3 protein is CASSLTGGDYGYTF. CDR3 DNA: TGTGCCAGCAGCTTAACCGGCGGGGACTATGGCTACACCTTC.

V and J are TRBV5-1 and TRBJ2-6; unclear D gene. CDR3 length equals 16 residues. Trimming left V 0 bases short and J 0 bases short, with 7 bases between. Per germline, CDR1 SGHRS and CDR2 YFSETQ. CDR3 coding DNA: TGCGCCAGCAGCTTGGCCCAAATCTCTGGGGCCAACGTCCTGACTTTC. This codes for CASSLAQISGANVLTF.

CDR3 loop: CASTSADTQYF. Here the CDR3 DNA reads TGTGCCAGCACTAGCGCAGATACGCAGTATTTT. J is TRBJ2-3 and V is TRBV6-5; tentative D call: TRBD2 (6 bases). Germline V CDR1 and CDR2: MNHEY, SVGAGI. The CDR3 is 11 residues long. Trimming left V 7 bases short and J 4 bases short, with 6 bases between.

The chain employs TRBV7-2 and TRBJ1-5; D is possibly TRBD1 (6 bases). V was clipped by 5 bases and J by 5 bases, with 7 bases between them. Germline V gene data show CDR1 as SGHTA and CDR2 as FQGNSA. The CDR3 contains 12 residues. CDR3 protein: CASSAGDQPQHF. The DNA for the CDR3 is TGTGCCAGCAGCGCAGGGGATCAGCCCCAGCATTTT.

The chain is built from TRBV30 and TRBJ2-7; possibly TRBD1 for D (7 bases). V lost 3 bases, J lost 4 bases, and 25 bases lay in between. The CDR3 runs to 17 residues. The V gene's germline CDR1 is GTSNPN and CDR2 SVGIG (reference sequence). The DNA for the CDR3 is TGTGCCTGGAGGGCCCCCGGACAGGTGCCTGGGGGGTACGAGCAGTACTTC. Encoded protein: CAWRAPGQVPGGYEQYF.

The CDR3 sequence: CASRQRDRESTDTQYF. The DNA for the CDR3 is TGTGCCAGCAGACAAAGAGACAGGGAAAGCACAGATACGCAGTATTTT. This chain links TRBV7-9 with TRBJ2-3; 7 nucleotides align to TRBD1. The germline gives CDR1 SEHNR, CDR2 FQNEAQ (reference sequence). V shed 6 bases, J shed 0 bases, and the junction held 9 bases outside the gene matches. The CDR3 is made up of 16 amino acids.

The genes are TRBV2 and TRBJ2-6, with D perhaps TRBD1 (6 bases). The CDR3 sequence is 13 residues long. V gave up 10 bases and J gave up 4 bases, with 11 bases separating them. Germline V gives CDR1 SNHLY, CDR2 FYNNEI. The chain's CDR3 is CAKAGAGANVLTF. CDR3 coding DNA: TGTGCCAAAGCAGGGGCAGGGGCCAACGTCCTGACTTTC. The full variable domain, in which reference TRBV2 and TRBJ2-6 provide the parts outside the CDR3, is EPEVTQTPSHQVTQMGQEVILRCVPISNHLYFYWYRQILGQKVEFLVSFYNNEISEKSEIFDDQFSVERPDGSNFTLKIRSTKLEDSAMYFCAKAGAGANVLTFGAGSRLTVL.

The CDR3 protein is CASSLGGGTGALNQPQHF. CDR3 DNA: TGTGCCAGCAGCTTAGGGGGGGGGACAGGGGCACTCAATCAGCCCCAGCATTTT. This chain uses TRBV11-2 with TRBJ1-5; 10 positions match TRBD1. The V segment lost 1 base and the J segment 3 bases; nucleotides outside the gene matches: 9. The germline V gene encodes CDR1 SGHAT and CDR2 FQNNGV. CDR3 size: 18 residues. The variable domain in full, completed from reference TRBV11-2 and TRBJ1-5, reads EAGVAQSPRYKIIEKRQSVAFWCNPISGHATLYWYQQILGQGPKLLIQFQNNGVVDDSQLPKDRFSAERLKGVDSTLKIQPAKLEDSAVYLCASSLGGGTGALNQPQHFGDGTRLSIL.